The subject of this entry is one TCR beta chain. Trimming took 5 bases from V and 3 from J; bases not matched to a gene: 14. The CDR3 has 18 residues. Germline CDR1 and CDR2: SGHTA and FQGNSA. This record belongs to a study of blood T cell repertoires in COVID-19. As for the study in general: Acute and convalescent COVID-19 samples came from the United States, Italy and Spain.

Original methodology: Cell counts per sample came from amplifying reference gene primers. Sequenced by immunoSEQ multiplex PCR; TCRdb stores in-frame clones only, minus some. V and J calls and clone size are those listed in that table; D and trimming were worked out from the DNA. The table shows 150,000 or so clones, with around 80% occurring only once. This TCR came from a human donor in a cohort sampled during active COVID-19. The sequenced sample was peripheral blood. This rearrangement joins TRBV7-2 to TRBJ2-2; 8 bases are a match to TRBD2. CDR3 loop: CASSPPGVGGGHTGELFF. The DNA for the CDR3 is TGTGCCAGCAGCCCACCGGGGGTCGGCGGGGGGCACACCGGGGAGCTGTTTTTT.